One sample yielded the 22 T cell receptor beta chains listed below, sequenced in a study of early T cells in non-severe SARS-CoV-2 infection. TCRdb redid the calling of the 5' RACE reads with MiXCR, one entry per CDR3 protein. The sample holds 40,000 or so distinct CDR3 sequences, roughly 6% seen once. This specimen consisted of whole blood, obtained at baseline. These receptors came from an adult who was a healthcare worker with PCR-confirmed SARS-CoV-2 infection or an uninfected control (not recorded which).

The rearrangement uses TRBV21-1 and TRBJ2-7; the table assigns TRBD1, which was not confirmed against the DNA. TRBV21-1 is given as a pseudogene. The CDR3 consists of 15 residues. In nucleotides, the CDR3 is TGTGCCAGCAGCAAAGTTACAGGGGGCTTGTACGAGCAGTACTTC. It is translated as CASSKVTGGLYEQYF.

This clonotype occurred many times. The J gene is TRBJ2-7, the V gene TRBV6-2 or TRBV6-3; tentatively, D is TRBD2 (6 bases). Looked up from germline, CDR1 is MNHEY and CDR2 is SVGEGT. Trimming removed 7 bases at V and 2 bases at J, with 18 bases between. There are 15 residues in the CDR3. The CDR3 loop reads CASKTPGLSPYEQYF. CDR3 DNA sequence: TGTGCCAGCAAAACACCGGGACTTTCGCCCTACGAGCAGTACTTC.

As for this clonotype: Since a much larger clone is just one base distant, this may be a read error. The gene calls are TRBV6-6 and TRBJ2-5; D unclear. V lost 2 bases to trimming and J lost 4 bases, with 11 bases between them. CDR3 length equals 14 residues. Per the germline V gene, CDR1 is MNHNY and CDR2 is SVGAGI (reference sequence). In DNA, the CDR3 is TGTGCCAGCAGTTACGTGGGTTCCCGAGAGACCCAGTACTTC. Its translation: CASSYVGSRETQYF.

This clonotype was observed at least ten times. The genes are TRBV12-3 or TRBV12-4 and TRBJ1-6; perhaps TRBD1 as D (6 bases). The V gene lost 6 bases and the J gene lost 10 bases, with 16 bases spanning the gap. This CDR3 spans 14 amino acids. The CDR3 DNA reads TGTGCCAGCAGCGCTCTGGGGGCTCGGTCACCCCTCCACTTT. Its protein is CASSALGARSPLHF.

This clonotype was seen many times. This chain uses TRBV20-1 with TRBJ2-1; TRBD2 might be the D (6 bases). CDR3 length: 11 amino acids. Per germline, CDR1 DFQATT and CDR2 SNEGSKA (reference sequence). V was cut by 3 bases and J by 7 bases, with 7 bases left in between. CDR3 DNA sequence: TGCAGTGCTAGCGGGGGTAATGAGCAGTTCTTC. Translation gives CSASGGNEQFF.

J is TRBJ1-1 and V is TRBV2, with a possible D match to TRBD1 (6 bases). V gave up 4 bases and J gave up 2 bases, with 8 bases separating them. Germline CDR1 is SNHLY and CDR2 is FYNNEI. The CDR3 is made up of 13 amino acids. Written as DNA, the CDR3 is TGTGCCAGCAGTGGGACAGCCAACACTGAAGCTTTCTTT. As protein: CASSGTANTEAFF.

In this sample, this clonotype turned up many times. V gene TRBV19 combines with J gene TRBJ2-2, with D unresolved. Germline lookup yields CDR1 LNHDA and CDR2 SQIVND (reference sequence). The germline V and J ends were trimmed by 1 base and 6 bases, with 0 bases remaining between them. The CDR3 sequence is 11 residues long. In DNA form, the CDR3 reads TGTGCCAGTAGTATAGCCGGGGAGCTGTTTTTT. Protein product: CASSIAGELFF. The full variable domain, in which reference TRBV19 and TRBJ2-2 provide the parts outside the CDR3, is DGGITQSPKYLFRKEGQNVTLSCEQNLNHDAMYWYRQDPGQGLRLIYYSQIVNDFQKGDIAEGYSVSREKKESFPLTVTSAQKNPTAFYLCASSIAGELFFGEGSRLTVL.

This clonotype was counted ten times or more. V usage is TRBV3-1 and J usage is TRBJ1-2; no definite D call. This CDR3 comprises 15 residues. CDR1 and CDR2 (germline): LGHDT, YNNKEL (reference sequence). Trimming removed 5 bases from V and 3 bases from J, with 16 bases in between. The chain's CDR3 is CASSFSPSSDYGYTF. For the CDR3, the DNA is TGTGCCAGCAGCTTCAGCCCCTCCAGCGACTATGGCTACACCTTC.

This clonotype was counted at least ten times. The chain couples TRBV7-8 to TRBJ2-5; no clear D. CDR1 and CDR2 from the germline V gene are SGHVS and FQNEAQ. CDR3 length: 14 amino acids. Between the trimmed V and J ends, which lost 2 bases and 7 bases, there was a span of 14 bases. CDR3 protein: CASSLYEVSVTQYF. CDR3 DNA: TGTGCCAGCAGCTTATATGAGGTTTCAGTGACCCAGTACTTC.

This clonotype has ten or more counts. CDR3 sequence: CASSRDREDQPQHF. The CDR3 coding sequence is TGTGCCAGCAGCAGGGACAGGGAGGATCAGCCCCAGCATTTT. V and J are TRBV7-9 and TRBJ1-5; the match to TRBD1 covers 9 bases. Germline V CDR1 and CDR2: SEHNR, FQNEAQ (reference sequence). CDR3 size: 14 residues. V was clipped by 5 bases and J by 5 bases; unmatched bases: 4.

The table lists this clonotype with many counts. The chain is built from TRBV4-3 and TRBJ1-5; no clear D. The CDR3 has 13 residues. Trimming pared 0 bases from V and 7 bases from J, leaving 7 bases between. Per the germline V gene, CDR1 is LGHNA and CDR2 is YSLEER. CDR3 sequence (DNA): TGCGCCAGCAGCCAAGATCTGGGACAGCCCCAGCATTTT. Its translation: CASSQDLGQPQHF.

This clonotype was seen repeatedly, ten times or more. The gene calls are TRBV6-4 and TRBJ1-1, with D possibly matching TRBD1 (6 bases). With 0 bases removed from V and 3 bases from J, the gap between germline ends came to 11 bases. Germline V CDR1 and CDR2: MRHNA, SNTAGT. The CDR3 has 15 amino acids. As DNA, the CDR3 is TGTGCCAGCAGTGACTCGGCGAAGGGGGACACTGAAGCTTTCTTT. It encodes CASSDSAKGDTEAFF.

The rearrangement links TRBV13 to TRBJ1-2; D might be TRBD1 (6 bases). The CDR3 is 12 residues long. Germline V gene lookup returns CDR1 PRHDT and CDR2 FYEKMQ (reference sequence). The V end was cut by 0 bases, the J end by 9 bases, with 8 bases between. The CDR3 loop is CASSLGGGSYTF. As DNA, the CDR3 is TGTGCCAGCAGCTTAGGAGGGGGTAGCTACACCTTC.

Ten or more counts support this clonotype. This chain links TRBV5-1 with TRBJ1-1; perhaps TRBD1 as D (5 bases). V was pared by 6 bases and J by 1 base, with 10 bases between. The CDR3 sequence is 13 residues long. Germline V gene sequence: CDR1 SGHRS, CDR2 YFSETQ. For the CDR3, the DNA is TGCGCCAGCACCAGGGAGAGGAACACTGAAGCTTTCTTT. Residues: CASTRERNTEAFF. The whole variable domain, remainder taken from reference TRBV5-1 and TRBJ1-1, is KAGVTQTPRYLIKTRGQQVTLSCSPISGHRSVSWYQQTPGQGLQFLFEYFSETQRNKGNFPGRFSGRQFSNSRSEMNVSTLELGDSALYLCASTRERNTEAFFGQGTRLTVV.

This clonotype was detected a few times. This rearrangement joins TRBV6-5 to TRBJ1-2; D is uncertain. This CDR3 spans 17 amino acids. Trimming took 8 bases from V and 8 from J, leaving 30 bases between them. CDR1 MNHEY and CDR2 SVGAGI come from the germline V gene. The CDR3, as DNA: TGTGCCAGCCGCAAACGCGCTGGCGGCCACTCATCGGGGGGCTACACCTTC. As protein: CASRKRAGGHSSGGYTF.

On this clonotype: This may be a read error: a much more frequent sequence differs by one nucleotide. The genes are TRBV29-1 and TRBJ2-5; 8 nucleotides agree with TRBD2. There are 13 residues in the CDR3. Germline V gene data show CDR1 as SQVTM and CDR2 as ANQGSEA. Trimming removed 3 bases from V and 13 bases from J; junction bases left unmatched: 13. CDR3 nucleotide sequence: TGCAGCGTTGACCCCAGCGGGAGTAGATCCCTGTACTTC. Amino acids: CSVDPSGSRSLYF.

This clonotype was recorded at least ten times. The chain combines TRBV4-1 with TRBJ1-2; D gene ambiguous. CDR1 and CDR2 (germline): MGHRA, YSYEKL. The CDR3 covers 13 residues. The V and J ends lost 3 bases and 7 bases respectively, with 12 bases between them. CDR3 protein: CASSQNVGTGYTF. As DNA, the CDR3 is TGCGCCAGCAGCCAGAACGTCGGAACTGGCTACACCTTC.

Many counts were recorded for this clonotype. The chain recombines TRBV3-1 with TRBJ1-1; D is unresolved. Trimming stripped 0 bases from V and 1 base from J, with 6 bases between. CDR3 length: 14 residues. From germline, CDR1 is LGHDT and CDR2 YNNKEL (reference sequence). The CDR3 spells CASSQDLGNTEAFF. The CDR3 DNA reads TGTGCCAGCAGCCAAGATCTGGGGAACACTGAAGCTTTCTTT.

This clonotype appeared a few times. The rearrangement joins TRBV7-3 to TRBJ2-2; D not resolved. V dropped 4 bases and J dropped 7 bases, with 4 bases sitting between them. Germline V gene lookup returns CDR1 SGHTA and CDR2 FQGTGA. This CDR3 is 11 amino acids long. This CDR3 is CASSSGGELFF. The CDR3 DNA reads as TGTGCCAGCAGCTCTGGCGGGGAGCTGTTTTTT.

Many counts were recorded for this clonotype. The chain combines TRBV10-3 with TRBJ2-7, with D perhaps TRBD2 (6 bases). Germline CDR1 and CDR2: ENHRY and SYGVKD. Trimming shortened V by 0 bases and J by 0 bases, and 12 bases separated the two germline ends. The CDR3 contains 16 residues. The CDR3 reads CAISESWRVSSYEQYF. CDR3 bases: TGTGCCATCAGTGAGTCGTGGAGGGTTAGCTCCTACGAGCAGTACTTC.

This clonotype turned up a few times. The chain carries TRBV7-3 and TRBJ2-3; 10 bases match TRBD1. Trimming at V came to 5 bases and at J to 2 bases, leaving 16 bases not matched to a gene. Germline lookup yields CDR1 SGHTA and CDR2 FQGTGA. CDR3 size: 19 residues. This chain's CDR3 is CASSPRGPRDRGLTDTQYF. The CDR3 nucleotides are TGTGCCAGCAGCCCTAGAGGACCCCGGGACAGGGGTCTCACAGATACGCAGTATTTT. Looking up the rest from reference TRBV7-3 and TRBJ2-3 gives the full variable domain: GAGVSQTPSNKVTEKGKYVELRCDPISGHTALYWYRQSLGQGPEFLIYFQGTGAADDSGLPNDRFFAVRPEGSVSTLKIQRTERGDSAVYLCASSPRGPRDRGLTDTQYFGPGTRLTVL.

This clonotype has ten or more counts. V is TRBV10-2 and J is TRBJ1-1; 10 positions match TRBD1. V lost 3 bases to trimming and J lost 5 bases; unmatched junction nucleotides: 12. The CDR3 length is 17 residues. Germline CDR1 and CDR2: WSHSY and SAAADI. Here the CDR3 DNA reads TGCGCCAGCAGTGATCCCCCTCTTTGGACAGGGGGGACTGAAGCTTTCTTT. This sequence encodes CASSDPPLWTGGTEAFF.